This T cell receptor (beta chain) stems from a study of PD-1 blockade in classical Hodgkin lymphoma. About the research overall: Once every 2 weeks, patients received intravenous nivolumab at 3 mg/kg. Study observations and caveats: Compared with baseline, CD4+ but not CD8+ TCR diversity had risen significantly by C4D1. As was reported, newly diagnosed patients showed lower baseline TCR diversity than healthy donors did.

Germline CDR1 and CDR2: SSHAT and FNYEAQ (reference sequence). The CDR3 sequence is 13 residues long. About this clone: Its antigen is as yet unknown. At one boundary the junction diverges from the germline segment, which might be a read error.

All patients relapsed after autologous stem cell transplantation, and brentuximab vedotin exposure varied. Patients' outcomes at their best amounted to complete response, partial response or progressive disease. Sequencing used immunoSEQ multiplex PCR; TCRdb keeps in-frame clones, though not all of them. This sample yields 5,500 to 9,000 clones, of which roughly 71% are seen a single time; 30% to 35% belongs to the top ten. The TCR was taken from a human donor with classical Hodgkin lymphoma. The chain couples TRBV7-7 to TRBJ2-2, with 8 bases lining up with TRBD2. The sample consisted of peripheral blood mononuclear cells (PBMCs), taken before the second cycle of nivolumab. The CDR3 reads CASSQAGGGELFF. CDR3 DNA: TGTGCTAGCAGCCAGGCGGGGGGCGGGGAGCTGTTTTTT.